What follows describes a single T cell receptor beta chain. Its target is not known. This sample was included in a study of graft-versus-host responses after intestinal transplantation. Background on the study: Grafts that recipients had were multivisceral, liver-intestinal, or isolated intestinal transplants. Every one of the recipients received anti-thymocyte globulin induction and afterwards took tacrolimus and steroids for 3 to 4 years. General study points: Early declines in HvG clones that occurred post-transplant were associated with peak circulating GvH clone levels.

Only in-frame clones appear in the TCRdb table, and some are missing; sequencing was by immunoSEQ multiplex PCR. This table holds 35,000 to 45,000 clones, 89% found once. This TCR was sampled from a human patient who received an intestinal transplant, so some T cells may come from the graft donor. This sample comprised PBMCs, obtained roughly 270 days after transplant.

As DNA, the CDR3 is TGTGCCAGCAGAGGGACAGGGGAGGGTTCACCCCTCCACTTT. It encodes CASRGTGEGSPLHF. The chain carries TRBV9 and TRBJ1-6, with 10 nucleotides matching TRBD1. The CDR3 has 14 amino acids. V lost 5 bases, J lost 9 bases, and 5 bases stayed unmatched. Germline CDR1 is SGDLS and CDR2 is YYNGEE. The complete variable domain, with remaining parts taken from reference TRBV9 and TRBJ1-6, reads DSGVTQTPKHLITATGQRVTLRCSPRSGDLSVYWYQQSLDQGLQFLIQYYNGEERAKGNILERFSAQQFPDLHSELNLSSLELGDSALYFCASRGTGEGSPLHFGNGTRLTVT.